This T cell receptor beta chain was obtained from a study of cytomegalovirus exposure and HLA in healthy donors listed by TCRdb under 2017. At the level of the whole study: According to an earlier analysis of 587 of the donors, some 180 million T cells yielded roughly 110 million unique TCR beta sequences and approximately 280 Gb of sequence data. Around 330 gigabases of sequencing data and about 92 million unique TCR sequences made up an early release that covered approximately 620 HLA-typed donors. Of the roughly 400 genotyped donors, roughly 80% were placed in the genetic ancestry cluster associated with self-reported Caucasian donors. The study was designed to test whether signatures of past pathogen exposure could be identified by cataloging public T cell receptors. The T cell repertoires of around 730 subjects were profiled by immunosequencing and related to cytomegalovirus serostatus. Besides the first cohort of 666 subjects, a separate validation cohort made up of 120 different subjects was used. To predict cytomegalovirus infection status, the study brought together high-throughput TCR immunosequencing, statistical association of individual TCRs with disease status, and machine learning. To study patterns of TCR occurrence, a later analysis re-analyzed previously published TCR beta repertoires from 666 donors and added high-resolution HLA genotyping. Rather than using new phenotypic data, the later analysis identified candidate immune exposures from TCR beta sequences and from how often those sequences occurred across donors. To decide whether each TCR beta V gene segment behaved as functional or pseudogenic, an earlier analysis of some 600 of the donors relied on high-throughput TCR beta sequencing. Donor age, sex, ethnicity and CMV serostatus were compiled alongside the repertoire data. A later genetic analysis took genome-wide SNP genotypes for about 55% of the 666 donors and used that subset as a discovery cohort. Every discovery cohort repertoire had been produced on one sequencing platform. Class I and class II HLA loci were covered by the typing at four-digit resolution. The number of typed donors differed by locus: roughly 629-640 for A, B, C, DRB1 and DQB1; 500 to 550 for DQA1; approximately 600 for DPA1; and approximately 450 for DPB1. Five DR-DQ haplotypes were treated as single units for association and clustering because of strong linkage in the cohort. Across approximately 400 genotyped donors of the cohort, an average of approximately 200,000 unique TCR beta nucleotide sequences per donor were sequenced, and 15% to 20% of those sequences were non-productive.

Library construction relied on the immunoSEQ multiplex PCR assay. A mixture of 60 forward primers for TCR Vbeta segments and 13 reverse primers for TCR Jbeta segments was used in the multiplex PCR. A multiplex PCR assay on genomic DNA amplified the CDR3 region of rearranged TCR beta genes. On the Illumina HiSeq System, the amplified TCR beta libraries were sequenced as 87-base-pair reads. The authors' analysis ran thus. A later analysis counted about 82 million unique TCR beta chains across the 690 or so repertoires, and around 9.9 million of these chains were shared by at least two donors. Raw reads were error-corrected and collapsed into unique sequences by a nearest-neighbor algorithm in which closely related sequences were merged to remove PCR and sequencing errors. V, D and J gene segments were assigned by aligning CDR3 sequences to IMGT reference sequences. For a sequence to be retained, at least a six-nucleotide match to both a V gene segment and a J gene segment was required. Rearrangements were called productive when the CDR3 lacked stop codons and stayed in frame with V and J; all others were non-productive. Following IMGT convention, CDR3 was defined as the stretch from the second conserved V-encoded cysteine up to the conserved J-encoded phenylalanine. The earlier analysis of about 620 of the donors excluded sequences that lacked an unambiguous match to a single V gene segment. In an earlier analysis of almost 600 of the donors, a V segment was called functional when productive rearrangements were above 56.7%, and segregating when the standard deviation between donors exceeded 5%. A statistical classification framework was developed to diagnose cytomegalovirus status using the catalog of TCR beta chain sequences. In a later analysis, TCR nucleotide sequences were compared against IMGT/GENE-DB human TR gene sequences so that V and J genes could be assigned. Using the TCRdist pipeline, a later analysis assigned CDR3 sequences along with most-parsimonious VDJ recombination scenarios. In a later analysis, each TCR beta chain was defined by its CDR3 amino acid sequence together with its V-gene family, and reads without a unique V-gene family were excluded. To address suspected cross-contamination and a sequencing artifact, a later analysis removed over 500 highly shared, low-generation-probability nucleotide sequences. In a later analysis, a clonal expansion index for each public chain was calculated from normalized within-repertoire ranks of inferred template counts. Generation probabilities in a later analysis came from a VDJ recombination model fitted to out-of-frame rearrangements, and those results were checked against IGoR. Hypergeometric tests were used in a later analysis to score TCR-TCR, TCR-HLA and TCR-CMV co-occurrence, with a repertoire-size bias correction applied to the TCR pairs. False discovery rates were estimated in a later analysis by permuting HLA or CMV assignments 20 times. A later analysis grouped co-occurring TCRs with DBSCAN, adding TCRdist sequence similarity when clustering within HLA-allele-positive subsets. Co-occurrence clustering excluded repertoires with fewer than 30,000 or more than 120,000 public chains, plus five with anomalous nucleotide sharing. Drawn from immuneACCESS, this table holds only the in-frame rearrangements with V and J called that TCRdb kept. Clones are partly lost; checked studies trace under half to an unresolved V gene and leave the rest unexplained. V and J calls and clone size are given by that table; D and trimming were obtained from the DNA. For this sample there are approximately 94,000 clones; roughly 72% appear just once. Roughly 5.4% of the sample is taken by the ten largest.

The cohort consisted of some 670 healthy bone marrow donors. Cohort members were all nominally healthy when sampled, although unrecorded immune exposures were likely present. The donor tested CMV seropositive and was one of the 289 seropositive cohort members. Every donor gave a peripheral blood sample, and the peripheral blood mononuclear cells from that sample were used for TCR beta sequencing. Genomic DNA was extracted from the blood cell samples with the Qiagen DNeasy Blood Extraction Kit. The CDR3 numbers 15 residues from cysteine through phenylalanine. Left in the record is the CDR3 DNA by itself, 45 bases read in frame from the first base. CDR1 and CDR2 (MDHEN, SYDVKM) derive from the germline V gene. Results and caveats for the whole study, not just this receptor: Specific HLA alleles were associated with over 15,000 TCR beta sequences at a false discovery rate of 0.05 in a later analysis. The presence/absence analyses assumed that sequencing depth was roughly uniform across donors, and that assumption may not be true. The 87-base-pair reads could not distinguish some IMGT-functional V segments, including TRBV6-2 and TRBV6-3, so those segments were excluded. In an earlier analysis of 587 of the donors, most TCR beta V segments appeared in productive rearrangements about 87% or about 30% of the time, broadly matching IMGT annotations. In a later genetic analysis, a missense DCLRE1C variant was associated with V-gene and J-gene trimming of TCR beta chains, and the association was replicated in an independent cohort. A total of roughly 160 TCR beta chains were listed by the study as associated with cytomegalovirus. Most TCR sequences were seen in very few donors, while some public TCRs were found in many individuals. Several of the top co-occurrence clusters appeared to be linked to parvovirus B19, influenza, CMV and Epstein-Barr virus, according to a later analysis. A later analysis found that TCR association rates varied across HLA loci, with DRB1 alleles showing the most associated TCRs and HLA-C alleles the fewest. Because HLA typing was unavailable for some donors at each locus, only the typed subset was used in association tests. The authors suggested that the approach could potentially be generalized to other disease states and immunological phenotypes. Immune exposure information for the cohort was limited to CMV serostatus. In a later analysis, HLA-associated TCR beta chains showed more clonal expansion and lower generation probabilities than non-associated chains that were equally common. A later genetic analysis reported fewer N-insertions in productive TCRs among donors in an Asian-associated ancestry cluster than the 666-donor mean. In both the original and validation cohorts, the classifier was reported to diagnose cytomegalovirus status with high specificity and sensitivity. Because counts were too low, roughly 16 rarely observed V segments, including chromosome 9 orphons, were excluded from the earlier analysis of 587 of the donors. Strong co-occurrence of HLA alleles, especially DR and DQ, made assigning TCR associations to individual alleles difficult. Most CMV-associated TCR beta chains appeared to be HLA-restricted in a later analysis, and the HLA associations seemed to be driven largely by CMV exposure. A group of highly shared sequence variants was considered likely to be a technical artifact of the sequencing pipeline. In vitro tests confirmed that three of the cytomegalovirus-associated TCR beta chains recognize cytomegalovirus antigens. A further reported finding was that TCR beta sequences accurately predicted the HLA-A and HLA-B alleles for most subjects in the first cohort. Correlated functional status among segregating V segments might reflect linkage disequilibrium, but an unknown experimental factor could not be ruled out. In this cohort, only TCR beta chains were sequenced, and detectable features were limited by the absence of alpha or paired-chain data.

To note about this clone: Which antigen it targets is not known. It has no much larger one-base neighbor in the sample; base qualities were not kept.

The sequencing input was PBMCs. This TCR was sampled from a man younger than 40 in good health and CMV-seropositive. The sequence links TRBV28 to TRBJ2-5; the D gene cannot be named for sure. The DNA end favors TRBJ2-7, so the J call may be wrong. CDR3 sequence: CASSFQPPRSYEQYF. At the DNA level, the sequence is TGTGCCAGCAGTTTCCAACCGCCTCGTTCCTACGAGCAGTACTTC.